The clone carrying this T cell receptor beta chain was found once. CDR3 length equals 15 residues. This entry comes from a study of blood T cell repertoires in COVID-19. The study recruited people aged about 18 to 89 years across around 24 US areas. The table came from immunoSEQ multiplex PCR; TCRdb's copy has only in-frame clones and leaves some out. The table shows fewer than 600,000 clones, with roughly 90% occurring only once. This sequence originates from a woman between 40 and 50 years old who had recovered from COVID-19. This chain connects TRBV21-1 to TRBJ1-2; no check of the table's D call, TRBD1, against the DNA was made. TRBV21-1 is shown as a pseudogene. The sequenced sample was PBMCs or T cells enriched from blood (not recorded which). Here the CDR3 DNA reads TGTGCCAGCAGCATTAAACCAGGGGGCAAGCGCGGCTACACCTTC. This sequence encodes CASSIKPGGKRGYTF.